One and the same sample provided the 24 T cell receptor beta chains below, sequenced in a study of cytomegalovirus exposure and HLA in healthy donors. The PCR contained 60 Vbeta and 13 Jbeta primers. This table comes from immunoSEQ multiplex PCR, and its TCRdb copy is limited to in-frame clones, with some not included. The sample lists some 96,000 clones; roughly 78% were seen once. Input material: PBMCs. Source of these receptors: a woman aged 60 to 75 in good health and CMV-seronegative.

V gene TRBV7-9 combines with J gene TRBJ1-1; D is unresolved. The germline V gene encodes CDR1 SEHNR and CDR2 FQNEAQ (reference sequence). Trimming took 5 bases from V and 1 from J, leaving 11 bases between them. This CDR3 has 14 amino acids. CDR3: CASSQFSQNTEAFF. In nucleotides, the CDR3 is TGTGCCAGCAGCCAATTTAGCCAGAACACTGAAGCTTTCTTT.

This chain connects TRBV5-4 to TRBJ2-7; tentatively, D is TRBD1 (6 bases). Germline-derived CDR1 and CDR2 are SGHNT and YYREEE (reference sequence). This CDR3 is 15 amino acids long. V lost 4 bases, J lost 3 bases, and 17 bases lay in between. CDR3 DNA sequence: TGTGCCAGCAGCGATTCCCGGGACAATTTCTACGAGCAGTACTTC. As protein: CASSDSRDNFYEQYF.

The chain links TRBV7-2 to TRBJ1-6, with 9 bases aligning to TRBD1. This CDR3 spans 15 amino acids. The V gene end was trimmed by 0 bases and the J gene end by 10 bases; junction bases not matched to a gene: 4. Germline CDR1 reads SGHTA; CDR2 reads FQGNSA. The CDR3 protein is CASSLAGTGQSPLHF. The CDR3 DNA follows: TGTGCCAGCAGCTTAGCCGGGACAGGGCAGTCACCCCTCCACTTT.

The chain is built from TRBV29-1 and TRBJ2-7, with TRBD2 matching 8 bases. V shed 7 bases and J 4 bases; nucleotides not matched to a gene: 9. This CDR3 contains 13 residues. CDR1 and CDR2 (germline): SQVTM, ANQGSEA. This CDR3 reads CSASGRGLYEQYF. CDR3 DNA sequence: TGCAGCGCTAGCGGGCGGGGGCTATACGAGCAGTACTTC.

The chain is built from TRBV5-5 and TRBJ1-5, with TRBD1 identical over 10 bases. V gave up 3 bases and J gave up 7 bases; unmatched junction bases: 10. Germline assignment: CDR1 SGHKS and CDR2 YYEKEE (reference sequence). The CDR3 totals 16 residues. CDR3 in DNA: TGTGCCAGCAGCTGGACCGGGACAGGGGTAGGCCAGCCCCAGCATTTT. This encodes CASSWTGTGVGQPQHF.

There are a few counts of this clone. The J gene is TRBJ2-3, the V gene TRBV7-2; D perhaps matches TRBD2 (6 bases). This CDR3 contains 16 residues. V lost 1 base to trimming and J lost 3 bases, with 14 bases between them. Per the germline V gene, CDR1 is SGHTA and CDR2 is FQGNSA. The CDR3 sequence is CASSLVGGVATDTQYF. Written as DNA, the CDR3 is TGTGCCAGCAGCTTAGTTGGCGGGGTGGCGACAGATACGCAGTATTTT.

This clone was observed a handful of times. V usage is TRBV15 and J usage is TRBJ1-2; 7 bases agree with TRBD1. Germline values: CDR1 LNHNV, CDR2 YYDKDF (reference sequence). CDR3 length: 15 amino acids. The V and J ends lost 4 bases and 4 bases, in that order; junction bases with no gene match: 9. CDR3 DNA sequence: TGTGCCACCAGCACAACACAGGGGACGAGCTATGGCTACACCTTC. This codes for CATSTTQGTSYGYTF. Based on the CDR3 plus reference TRBV15 and TRBJ1-2, the full variable domain is DAMVIQNPRYQVTQFGKPVTLSCSQTLNHNVMYWYQQKSSQAPKLLFHYYDKDFNNEADTPDNFQSRRPNTSFCFLDIRSPGLGDTAMYLCATSTTQGTSYGYTFGSGTRLTVV.

The genes are TRBV14 and TRBJ1-1; D is unclear. This CDR3 spans 14 amino acids. The germline V and J ends were trimmed by 1 base and 4 bases, with 10 bases remaining between them. The V gene's germline CDR1 is SGHDN and CDR2 FVKESK. The CDR3 is CASSQVSGSTEAFF. The DNA for the CDR3 is TGTGCCAGCAGCCAAGTCTCGGGGAGCACTGAAGCTTTCTTT.

The chain has TRBV19 and TRBJ2-1; 9 nucleotides align to TRBD2. This CDR3 is built from 15 residues. Germline V gene lookup returns CDR1 LNHDA and CDR2 SQIVND (reference sequence). J lost 2 bases, V lost 3 bases, and 2 bases had no gene match. CDR3 sequence: CASSMTSGTYNEQFF. The DNA of the CDR3 is TGTGCCAGTAGTATGACTAGCGGAACCTACAATGAGCAGTTCTTC.

The rearrangement uses TRBV15 and TRBJ2-7; a possible D gene is TRBD1 (6 bases). Looked up from germline, CDR1 is LNHNV and CDR2 is YYDKDF (reference sequence). V was trimmed by 4 bases and J by 11 bases, leaving 27 bases between them. This CDR3 is built from 16 residues. This CDR3 is CATSTRPGEFPLWEYF. In nucleotides, the CDR3 is TGTGCCACCAGCACCAGACCAGGGGAATTCCCTCTCTGGGAGTACTTC.

The chain joins TRBV20-1 to TRBJ1-5, with no clear D. The V gene lost 6 bases and the J gene lost 3 bases, with 6 bases spanning the gap. CDR3 size: 11 residues. The germline V gene has CDR1 DFQATT and CDR2 SNEGSKA (reference sequence). CDR3 DNA sequence: TGCAGTGCGTCCAACAATCAGCCCCAGCATTTT. Residues: CSASNNQPQHF.

This clone was found once. Within the sample, other DNA sequences also encode this same CDR3. This CDR3 reads CASSLEGTEGYTF. The CDR3, as DNA: TGTGCCAGCAGCTTAGAAGGCACGGAGGGCTACACCTTC. The V and J genes are TRBV7-9 and TRBJ1-2; D call uncertain. This CDR3 comprises 13 residues. CDR1 and CDR2 (germline): SEHNR, FQNEAQ (reference sequence). V gave up 1 base and J gave up 8 bases, with 11 bases separating them.

The J gene is TRBJ2-5, the V gene TRBV6-1; 12 positions match TRBD2. Germline V gene lookup returns CDR1 MNHNS and CDR2 SASEGT. The CDR3 has 14 residues. J lost 2 bases, V lost 6 bases, and 1 base had no gene match. CDR3 in amino acids: CASRGTSGQETQYF. The DNA of the CDR3 is TGTGCCAGCAGGGGGACTAGCGGGCAAGAGACCCAGTACTTC.

The chain links TRBV5-5 to TRBJ1-2; 7 bases are shared with TRBD1. Germline V lookup: CDR1 SGHKS, CDR2 YYEKEE (reference sequence). The length of the CDR3 is 14 residues. V was pared by 5 bases and J by 2 bases, with 6 bases of the junction left unmatched. The CDR3 is CASSTGELNYGYTF. The CDR3 DNA reads TGTGCCAGCAGTACAGGGGAACTGAACTATGGCTACACCTTC.

This chain connects TRBV6-5 to TRBJ2-7, with 10 bases matching TRBD1. The ends lost 3 bases at V and 3 bases at J; junction bases unmatched: 5. CDR3 length: 15 amino acids. Germline V gene data show CDR1 as MNHEY and CDR2 as SVGAGI. The CDR3: CASSYSGQGVYEQYF. As DNA, the CDR3 is TGTGCCAGCAGTTATAGTGGACAGGGGGTCTACGAGCAGTACTTC.

The V call is TRBV7-2, the J call TRBJ1-3, with D hard to call. V was trimmed by 1 base and J by 7 bases, leaving 8 bases between them. The V gene's germline CDR1 is SGHTA and CDR2 FQGNSA. The CDR3 covers 13 residues. The CDR3 DNA follows: TGTGCCAGCAGCTTAGATGCCGGGAACACCATATATTTT. It encodes CASSLDAGNTIYF.

The chain recombines TRBV7-2 with TRBJ2-3; tentatively, D is TRBD1 (6 bases). Germline V CDR1 and CDR2: SGHTA, FQGNSA. This CDR3 spans 16 amino acids. The V end was cut by 5 bases, the J end by 2 bases, with 17 bases between. In nucleotides, the CDR3 is TGTGCCAGCAGCACCCGACAGGTTACCCCCACAGATACGCAGTATTTT. It translates to CASSTRQVTPTDTQYF.

CDR3 in amino acids: CASSLGGGQIQPQHF. The CDR3 DNA reads as TGTGCCAGCAGCTTAGGAGGGGGCCAGATTCAGCCCCAGCATTTT. V is TRBV7-2 and J is TRBJ1-5; 7 bases line up with TRBD1. J was trimmed by 6 bases and V by 1 base; bases with no gene match: 6. CDR3 length equals 15 residues. Germline values: CDR1 SGHTA, CDR2 FQGNSA.

The chain recombines TRBV19 with TRBJ1-2, with 8 bases fitting TRBD1. Germline V lookup: CDR1 LNHDA, CDR2 SQIVND (reference sequence). Trimming removed 5 bases from V and 9 bases from J; junction bases left unmatched: 8. The CDR3 has 13 residues. The CDR3 DNA reads as TGTGCCAGTAGTCCAGACAGGGGAGGTCGCTACACCTTC. This sequence encodes CASSPDRGGRYTF.

The chain recombines TRBV6-5 with TRBJ1-2; 9 bases fit TRBD1. Unmatched junction bases numbered 6, after V lost 0 bases and J lost 7 bases. CDR1 is MNHEY and CDR2 is SVGAGI in the germline V gene. The CDR3 covers 15 residues. The CDR3 nucleotides are TGTGCCAGCAGTTACTCGACCGGGACAGGGATTGGCTACACCTTC. Protein: CASSYSTGTGIGYTF.

In its sample, this clone was seen once. The J gene is TRBJ2-7, the V gene TRBV6-5, with TRBD1 as a possible D gene (6 bases). Per the germline V gene, CDR1 is MNHEY and CDR2 is SVGAGI. Trimming took 0 bases from V and 2 from J, leaving 11 bases between them. The CDR3 covers 15 residues. This CDR3 reads CASSYSATGAYEQYF. CDR3 DNA: TGTGCCAGCAGTTACTCCGCGACAGGTGCCTACGAGCAGTACTTC.

The genes are TRBV6-1 and TRBJ2-2; D is unresolved. V lost 7 bases and J lost 4, with 10 bases in between. CDR3 length: 13 amino acids. The germline V gene encodes CDR1 MNHNS and CDR2 SASEGT. The CDR3 here is CASTYSGTGELFF. In DNA form, the CDR3 reads TGTGCCAGCACGTACTCCGGCACCGGGGAGCTGTTTTTT.

This chain connects TRBV14 to TRBJ2-7; D may be TRBD1 (5 bases). This CDR3 has 15 amino acids. CDR1 and CDR2 from the germline V gene are SGHDN and FVKESK. The V gene lost 1 base and the J gene lost 0 bases, with 10 bases spanning the gap. The CDR3 is CASSQGQLPSYEQYF. CDR3 DNA: TGTGCCAGCAGCCAAGGACAGCTTCCCTCCTACGAGCAGTACTTC.

The chain recombines TRBV18 with TRBJ1-4; 10 bases are a match to TRBD1. V dropped 4 bases and J dropped 5; count of bases not matched to a gene: 1. Germline CDR1 is KGHSH and CDR2 is LQKENI. The CDR3 runs to 14 residues. CDR3 nucleotides: TGTGCCAGCTCACGGGGACAGGGGAATGAAAAACTGTTTTTT. This gives the protein CASSRGQGNEKLFF.